This is a list of T cell receptor beta chains from one sample in a study of T cell responses to AZD1222 COVID-19 vaccine. TCRdb's table, derived via immunoSEQ multiplex PCR, lists solely in-frame clones and lacks some. In the table there are fewer than 250,000 clones, 92% of which are singletons. Sequences were derived from peripheral blood, sampled on day 0 of AZD1222 vaccination. The origin of the receptors is an adult in good health. Each CDR3 is given with its conserved first and last residue. Fields, in order: J gene, V gene, D gene, clone size, CDR3 protein, CDR3 DNA. The D gene is left open where the match is weak. Clone size is not always given. Where it is, it says once, few, many or a class for expanded clones.

TRBJ2-2	TRBV3-1/TRBV3-2	.	.	CASSQDRSGVGSAGGELFF	TGTGCCAGCAGCCAAGATCGTTCGGGGGTCGGCTCGGCGGGCGGGGAGCTGTTTTTT
TRBJ1-1	TRBV2	.	.	CASIIDSIVTEAFF	TGTGCCAGCATTATTGACAGCATTGTGACTGAAGCTTTCTTT
TRBJ1-1	TRBV19	.	.	CASKSQRSGGTEAFF	TGTGCCAGTAAGAGTCAGCGAAGCGGGGGCACTGAAGCTTTCTTT
TRBJ1-5	TRBV6-2/TRBV6-3	TRBD1	.	CASSSWGQGSNQPQHF	TGTGCCAGCAGTTCGTGGGGACAGGGAAGCAATCAGCCCCAGCATTTT
TRBJ2-1	TRBV7-9	TRBD2	.	CASSLASVLAGKNNEQFF	TGTGCCAGCAGCTTAGCGTCGGTTTTAGCGGGGAAAAACAATGAGCAGTTCTTC
TRBJ1-5	TRBV18	.	.	CASSTRPDQPQHF	TGTGCCAGCTCAACCAGACCGGATCAGCCCCAGCATTTT
TRBJ1-6	TRBV9	.	.	CASSVNNSPLHF	TGTGCCAGCAGCGTAAATAATTCACCCCTCCACTTT
TRBJ2-7	TRBV3-1/TRBV3-2	TRBD2	.	CASSRILAAVEQYF	TGTGCCAGCAGCCGAATACTAGCGGCGGTCGAGCAGTACTTC
TRBJ1-1	TRBV7-9	TRBD1	.	CASSFGTGDDVWAFF	TGTGCCAGCAGCTTTGGAACAGGGGACGACGTGTGGGCTTTCTTT
TRBJ1-3	TRBV2	TRBD1	.	CASSGTGGTGNTIYF	TGTGCCAGCAGTGGTACAGGGGGGACTGGAAACACCATATATTTT
TRBJ1-2	TRBV6-5	.	.	CASSYSIHGHYGYTF	TGTGCCAGCAGTTACTCGATCCATGGGCACTATGGCTACACCTTC
TRBJ2-2	TRBV27	.	.	CASSFGGTGELFF	TGTGCCAGCAGCTTTGGGGGCACCGGGGAGCTGTTTTTT
TRBJ2-7	TRBV5-8	.	once	CASSRDPRGGYEQYF	TGTGCCAGCAGCAGGGATCCGCGAGGAGGTTACGAGCAGTACTTC
TRBJ1-4	TRBV6-1	.	.	CASSEVRNEKLFF	TGTGCCAGCAGTGAAGTTAGAAATGAAAAACTGTTTTTT
TRBJ1-2	TRBV5-1	.	.	CASSLVGSDQGYGYTF	TGCGCCAGCAGCTTGGTAGGCTCGGATCAGGGATATGGCTACACCTTC
TRBJ1-5	TRBV2	.	.	CASSQSSNNQPQHF	TGTGCCAGCAGTCAAAGTTCGAACAATCAGCCCCAGCATTTT
TRBJ1-2	TRBV6-5	.	.	CASRPGQRGYTF	TGTGCCAGTCGACCCGGACAAAGGGGCTACACCTTC
TRBJ1-6	TRBV5-1	.	.	CASSAGTNSPLHF	TGCGCCAGCAGCGCGGGGACAAATTCACCCCTCCACTTT
TRBJ2-7	TRBV2	.	.	CASRQDSYSYEQYF	TGTGCCAGCCGTCAGGACAGTTACTCCTACGAGCAGTACTTC
TRBJ1-6	TRBV27	.	once	CASQPRVDHSPLHF	TGTGCCAGTCAACCCAGGGTGGATCATTCACCCCTCCACTTT
TRBJ1-2	TRBV9	TRBD1	.	CASSAGTVNYGYTF	TGTGCCAGCAGCGCCGGGACAGTTAACTATGGCTACACCTTC
TRBJ1-4	TRBV10-2	.	.	CASSDPGSQNEKLFF	TGCGCCAGCAGTGATCCGGGAAGCCAGAATGAAAAACTGTTTTTT
TRBJ1-5	TRBV7-2	TRBD1	.	CASSSTGSRQPQHF	TGTGCCAGCAGCTCGACAGGGTCAAGACAGCCCCAGCATTTT
TRBJ2-7	TRBV12-5	.	.	CASGLLRGNEQYF	TGTGCTAGTGGTTTGTTGAGGGGGAACGAGCAGTACTTC
TRBJ2-1	TRBV6-5	TRBD1	.	CASVRQGGNEQFF	TGTGCCAGCGTGAGACAGGGTGGGAATGAGCAGTTCTTC
TRBJ2-3	TRBV9	.	.	CASSVVYSDTQYF	TGTGCCAGCAGCGTAGTATATTCGGATACGCAGTATTTT
TRBJ1-6	TRBV7-2	.	.	CASRYPSRIYNSPLHF	TGTGCCAGCAGATACCCTAGTAGAATTTATAATTCACCCCTCCACTTT
TRBJ1-1	TRBV5-1	.	.	CASSQDPIGTEAFF	TGCGCCAGCAGCCAGGACCCGATTGGGACTGAAGCTTTCTTT
TRBJ1-6	TRBV7-9	TRBD1	.	CASSPPDRESSPLHF	TGTGCCAGCAGCCCCCCCGACAGGGAGAGTTCACCCCTCCACTTT
TRBJ2-1	TRBV6-2/TRBV6-3	TRBD2	once	CASSSASGGGTHNEQFF	TGTGCCAGCAGTTCTGCTAGCGGGGGGGGCACCCACAATGAGCAGTTCTTC
TRBJ1-3	TRBV5-5	TRBD1	.	CASSNDRGGNTIYF	TGTGCCAGCAGCAACGACAGGGGCGGAAACACCATATATTTT
TRBJ1-1	TRBV9	.	.	CASSGGRRARGTEAFF	TGTGCCAGCAGCGGAGGACGGAGGGCGCGGGGCACTGAAGCTTTCTTT
TRBJ2-2	TRBV23-1	.	.	CASSQRDRGGTGELFF	TGCGCCAGCAGTCAACGAGACAGGGGAGGGACCGGGGAGCTGTTTTTT
TRBJ2-7	TRBV5-4	.	.	CASSGGWDSDEQYF	TGTGCCAGCAGCGGGGGATGGGACTCGGACGAGCAGTACTTC
TRBJ1-1	TRBV19	TRBD1	.	CASGTGGTNTEAFF	TGTGCCAGTGGCACAGGGGGCACGAACACTGAAGCTTTCTTT
TRBJ2-3	TRBV2	TRBD2	.	CASSKGASGGANTQYF	TGTGCCAGCAGTAAAGGGGCTAGCGGGGGGGCGAATACGCAGTATTTT
TRBJ2-7	TRBV6-2/TRBV6-3	.	.	CASSGPGAGPYEQYF	TGTGCCAGCAGTGGCCCCGGGGCGGGGCCCTACGAGCAGTACTTC
TRBJ1-1	TRBV12-3/TRBV12-4	.	.	CASSLWGTNEAFF	TGTGCCAGCAGTTTGTGGGGGACCAATGAAGCTTTCTTT
TRBJ1-3	TRBV4-3	.	.	CASSQDPYGGGNTIYF	TGCGCCAGCAGCCAAGATCCTTATGGGGGCGGAAACACCATATATTTT
TRBJ1-5	TRBV3-1/TRBV3-2	TRBD1	.	CASSPQGQGSQPQHF	TGTGCCAGCAGCCCGCAGGGACAGGGGAGCCAGCCCCAGCATTTT
TRBJ1-1	TRBV6-4	.	.	CASSLTGGTEAFF	TGTGCCAGCAGCCTGACCGGCGGCACTGAAGCTTTCTTT
TRBJ2-3	TRBV10-1	.	.	CASSIRAEDTQYF	TGCGCCAGCAGTATCCGAGCGGAAGATACGCAGTATTTT
TRBJ1-6	TRBV28	.	.	CASSSQTGRFNSPLHF	TGTGCCAGCAGTTCCCAAACAGGGAGATTTAATTCACCCCTCCACTTT
TRBJ2-1	TRBV12-3/TRBV12-4	.	.	CASSPSGAPQFF	TGTGCCAGCAGCCCCTCGGGGGCACCGCAGTTCTTC
TRBJ1-4	TRBV6-6	.	.	CASKLGQEKLFF	TGTGCCAGCAAGTTGGGACAAGAAAAACTGTTTTTT
TRBJ1-5	TRBV7-2	TRBD1	.	CASSLGQGAYQPQHF	TGTGCCAGCAGCTTAGGGCAGGGGGCCTATCAGCCCCAGCATTTT
TRBJ2-1	TRBV6-4	TRBD2	.	CASSDTGLAGGRRNEQFF	TGTGCCAGCAGTGATACGGGACTAGCGGGGGGGCGGCGCAATGAGCAGTTCTTC
TRBJ1-3	TRBV7-9	TRBD1	.	CASSSTGPGNTIYF	TGTGCCAGCAGCTCGACAGGGCCTGGAAACACCATATATTTT